The next 23 T cell receptor beta chains were all read from a single sample in a study of cytomegalovirus exposure and HLA in healthy donors. Use of 60 Vbeta and 13 Jbeta primers characterized the PCR. Some clones are missing from TCRdb's copy, which holds only in-frame ones; the method was immunoSEQ multiplex PCR. The sample has about 150,000 clones, approximately 80% seen once. Sequencing was done on a sample of PBMCs. These receptors all stem from a man aged 30 to 39 in good health and CMV-seropositive.

This clone has more than one count but fewer than ten. The rearrangement uses TRBV4-2 and TRBJ2-2, with TRBD1 matching over 9 bases. J lost 7 bases, V lost 2 bases, and 5 bases had no gene match. CDR1 and CDR2 from the germline V gene are LGHNA and YNFKEQ. The CDR3 is 15 amino acids. CDR3 loop: CASSQIQGAIGELFF. DNA for the CDR3: TGTGCCAGCAGCCAAATACAGGGGGCTATCGGGGAGCTGTTTTTT.

This chain links TRBV6-6 with TRBJ2-5; TRBD2 matches at 11 bases. The V gene's germline CDR1 is MNHNY and CDR2 SVGAGI (reference sequence). The CDR3 is 15 amino acids. V lost 6 bases to trimming and J lost 4 bases; unmatched junction nucleotides: 7. CDR3 amino acids: CASSQLAGVGETQYF. The CDR3 bases are TGTGCCAGCAGCCAACTAGCGGGAGTTGGAGAGACCCAGTACTTC.

The chain is built from TRBV7-2 and TRBJ2-7, with 8 bases lining up with TRBD1. Germline-derived CDR1 and CDR2 are SGHTA and FQGNSA. The V segment lost 5 bases and the J segment 2 bases; nucleotides outside the gene matches: 5. The CDR3 has 14 residues. The CDR3 here is CASSLGTGPYEQYF. CDR3 sequence (DNA): TGTGCCAGCAGCCTTGGGACAGGTCCCTACGAGCAGTACTTC.

The chain carries TRBV5-1 and TRBJ2-5; the match to TRBD1 covers 8 bases. The CDR3 totals 17 residues. Germline V gene lookup returns CDR1 SGHRS and CDR2 YFSETQ. J was trimmed by 5 bases and V by 3 bases; bases with no gene match: 15. CDR3 bases: TGCGCCAGCAGCTCCGGGTCGGGGGCAGGGGGCTTGGAGACCCAGTACTTC. Translated, it gives CASSSGSGAGGLETQYF.

The chain couples TRBV5-5 to TRBJ2-7; 12 positions agree with TRBD2. CDR3 length: 16 residues. V lost 3 bases to trimming and J lost 6 bases; unmatched junction nucleotides: 10. Germline lookup yields CDR1 SGHKS and CDR2 YYEKEE (reference sequence). CDR3 sequence reads: CASSSPAASGRAEQYF. The CDR3 DNA reads TGTGCCAGCAGCTCTCCGGCTGCTAGCGGGAGGGCCGAGCAGTACTTC.

Turning to this clone: Relative to the germline gene, one junction end is altered; a read error may explain this. The V call is TRBV6-5, the J call TRBJ2-2; 8 bases map to TRBD2. Germline-derived CDR1 and CDR2 are MNHEY and SVGAGI. The CDR3 has 15 residues. CDR3 sequence reads: CASRKVAGSTGGLFF. CDR3 sequence (DNA): TGTGCCAGCAGAAAAGTAGCGGGAAGCACCGGGGGGCTGTTTTTT.

In nucleotides, the CDR3 is TGCGCCAGCAGCCAAGAGCTAGCGGGAGGGCCACGGGAGCAGTACTTC. It translates to CASSQELAGGPREQYF. The chain is built from TRBV4-1 and TRBJ2-7; 12 positions agree with TRBD2. Germline loops: CDR1 MGHRA, CDR2 YSYEKL. V was clipped by 0 bases and J by 7 bases; unmatched bases: 7. The CDR3 is 16 amino acids.

The chain has TRBV6-5 and TRBJ2-5, with D tentatively TRBD2 (6 bases). CDR3 length: 12 residues. V lost 8 bases, J lost 5 bases, and 12 bases lay in between. CDR1 is MNHEY, CDR2 SVGAGI, per germline. CDR3 sequence reads: CASGGYGETQYF. The CDR3 nucleotides are TGTGCCAGCGGGGGGTATGGGGAGACCCAGTACTTC.

The chain uses TRBV28 and TRBJ1-2; D perhaps matches TRBD1 (6 bases). Trimming removed 2 bases at V and 4 bases at J, with 8 bases between. In germline, CDR1 is MDHEN, CDR2 SYDVKM. The CDR3 consists of 13 residues. CDR3 nucleotides: TGTGCCAGCAGTTTACAACAGGGCTATGGCTACACCTTC. It translates to CASSLQQGYGYTF.

The V and J genes are TRBV9 and TRBJ2-1; the match to TRBD2 covers 8 bases. This CDR3 has 15 amino acids. Trimming at V came to 0 bases and at J to 3 bases, leaving 2 bases not matched to a gene. Germline V gene sequence: CDR1 SGDLS, CDR2 YYNGEE. The CDR3: CASSVDGRVYNEQFF. CDR3 in DNA: TGTGCCAGCAGCGTAGACGGGAGGGTCTACAATGAGCAGTTCTTC. Together with reference TRBV9 and TRBJ2-1, the CDR3 gives the full variable domain: DSGVTQTPKHLITATGQRVTLRCSPRSGDLSVYWYQQSLDQGLQFLIQYYNGEERAKGNILERFSAQQFPDLHSELNLSSLELGDSALYFCASSVDGRVYNEQFFGPGTRLTVL.

V and J are TRBV2 and TRBJ1-2; a possible D gene is TRBD1 (5 bases). The CDR3 is 14 residues long. Germline V gene lookup returns CDR1 SNHLY and CDR2 FYNNEI. Trimming cost V 7 bases and J 1 base, with 13 bases left between them. CDR3 protein: CASTRGGFNYGYTF. CDR3 DNA sequence: TGTGCCAGCACCCGGGGGGGGTTTAACTATGGCTACACCTTC.

The V gene is TRBV6-6, the J gene TRBJ1-1; a possible D gene is TRBD1 (5 bases). This CDR3 is 11 amino acids long. Per germline, CDR1 MNHNY and CDR2 SVGAGI (reference sequence). V gave up 5 bases and J gave up 8 bases, with 9 bases separating them. CDR3 sequence reads: CASSQGGEAFF. The CDR3 DNA is TGTGCCAGCAGTCAGGGAGGAGAAGCTTTCTTT.

This clone was seen a few times. The chain joins TRBV4-2 to TRBJ2-5, with 10 bases lining up with TRBD2. The CDR3 spans 16 residues. J gave up 2 bases and V 1 base, and 4 bases lay outside the gene matches. Germline V gives CDR1 LGHNA, CDR2 YNFKEQ. CDR3 loop: CASSQGTSGRQETQYF. Written as DNA, the CDR3 is TGTGCCAGCAGCCAAGGGACTAGCGGAAGACAAGAGACCCAGTACTTC.

The J gene is TRBJ2-5, the V gene TRBV6-5, with TRBD1 identical over 11 bases. The DNA end favors TRBJ2-7, so the J call may be wrong. The CDR3 is 15 residues long. Germline V lookup: CDR1 MNHEY, CDR2 SVGAGI. This chain's CDR3 is CASSFGTGGHYEQYF. In nucleotides, the CDR3 is TGTGCCAGCAGTTTCGGGACAGGGGGGCACTACGAGCAGTACTTC.

This clone was recorded a few times. The CDR3 DNA is TGTGCCAGCAGCGCGCTAGGGACAGGGATTCGAAACACCATATATTTT. Its protein product is CASSALGTGIRNTIYF. The gene calls are TRBV7-2 and TRBJ1-3; 9 positions match TRBD1. The germline CDR1 and CDR2 sequences are SGHTA and FQGNSA. The junction had 10 bases not matched to a gene; V was cut back by 5 bases and J by 5 bases. The CDR3 is 16 amino acids.

V usage is TRBV11-2 and J usage is TRBJ1-5; perhaps TRBD1 as D (5 bases). The V and J ends lost 3 bases and 2 bases respectively, with 20 bases between them. The germline V gene has CDR1 SGHAT and CDR2 FQNNGV. The CDR3 runs 18 residues. The CDR3 nucleotides read TGTGCCAGCAGCTTTGGCGTGTTTCCAGGGAAGGGCAATCAGCCCCAGCATTTT. Translated, it gives CASSFGVFPGKGNQPQHF.

The V gene is TRBV7-3, the J gene TRBJ2-4; TRBD1 agrees at 9 bases. This CDR3 spans 15 amino acids. V lost 3 bases to trimming and J lost 5 bases; unmatched junction nucleotides: 5. Germline V lookup: CDR1 SGHTA, CDR2 FQGTGA. The CDR3 DNA follows: TGTGCCAGCAGCTTGACAGGGGGAGATCAAAACATTCAGTACTTC. This encodes CASSLTGGDQNIQYF.

As regards this clone: Relative to the germline gene, one junction end is altered; a read error may explain this. The rearrangement uses TRBV4-1 and TRBJ2-1; no definite D call. The germline gives CDR1 MGHRA, CDR2 YSYEKL. This CDR3 contains 12 residues. CDR3 DNA sequence: TGTGCCAGCAGCTTAGCCAGAGATGAGCAGTTCTTC. Translated, it gives CASSLARDEQFF.

The genes are TRBV10-3 and TRBJ2-1; tentatively, D is TRBD2 (5 bases). V was cut by 6 bases and J by 9 bases, with 15 bases left in between. The CDR3 loop spans 13 amino acids. Germline V lookup: CDR1 ENHRY, CDR2 SYGVKD. The CDR3 spells CAISGLSPGEQFF. In nucleotides, the CDR3 is TGTGCCATCAGCGGACTTAGCCCGGGTGAGCAGTTCTTC.

The chain recombines TRBV2 with TRBJ2-2, with D perhaps TRBD1 (6 bases). The CDR3 loop spans 14 amino acids. Germline assignment: CDR1 SNHLY and CDR2 FYNNEI. V was clipped by 4 bases and J by 0 bases, with 6 bases between them. The CDR3 sequence is CASSGTANTGELFF. CDR3 in DNA: TGTGCCAGCAGTGGGACAGCGAACACCGGGGAGCTGTTTTTT.

The CDR3 DNA reads as TGTGCCATCTCCGAAACAGGGTTTGCCTACGAGCAGTACTTC. Translating it yields CAISETGFAYEQYF. The V and J genes are TRBV10-3 and TRBJ2-7; D might be TRBD1 (6 bases). Looked up from germline, CDR1 is ENHRY and CDR2 is SYGVKD. This CDR3 has 14 amino acids. Trimming took 8 bases from V and 2 from J, leaving 16 bases between them.

The chain is built from TRBV15 and TRBJ1-1, with 8 bases lining up with TRBD1. Germline V gene data show CDR1 as LNHNV and CDR2 as YYDKDF (reference sequence). The CDR3 sequence is 19 residues long. The ends lost 1 base at V and 0 bases at J; junction bases unmatched: 13. Here the CDR3 DNA reads TGTGCCACCAGCAGAGGACTAGGGGCAGGGGGCTACTTGAACACTGAAGCTTTCTTT. As protein: CATSRGLGAGGYLNTEAFF.

This clone was seen a few times. The same CDR3 also results from other DNA sequences found in this sample. This chain connects TRBV5-4 to TRBJ2-7; 11 nucleotides align to TRBD1. With V trimmed by 2 bases and J by 3 bases, 1 base remained unmatched. This CDR3 is built from 14 residues. Per germline, CDR1 SGHNT and CDR2 YYREEE (reference sequence). CDR3 sequence (DNA): TGTGCCAGCAGCTTCGGGACAGGGGGCTACGAGCAGTACTTC. Protein: CASSFGTGGYEQYF.